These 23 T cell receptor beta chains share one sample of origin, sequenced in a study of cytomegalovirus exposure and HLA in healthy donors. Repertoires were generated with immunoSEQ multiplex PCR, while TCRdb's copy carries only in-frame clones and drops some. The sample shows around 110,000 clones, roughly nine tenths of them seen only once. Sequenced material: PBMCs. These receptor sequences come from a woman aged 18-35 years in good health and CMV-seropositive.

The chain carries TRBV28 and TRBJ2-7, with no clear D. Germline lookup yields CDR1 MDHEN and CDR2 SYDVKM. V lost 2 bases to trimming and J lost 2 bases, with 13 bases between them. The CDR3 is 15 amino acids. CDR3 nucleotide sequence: TGTGCCAGCAGTTTAGGAGCAGCCCTAACCTACGAGCAGTACTTC. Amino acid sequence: CASSLGAALTYEQYF. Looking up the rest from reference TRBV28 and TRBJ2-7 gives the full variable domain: DVKVTQSSRYLVKRTGEKVFLECVQDMDHENMFWYRQDPGLGLRLIYFSYDVKMKEKGDIPEGYSVSREKKERFSLILESASTNQTSMYLCASSLGAALTYEQYFGPGTRLTVT.

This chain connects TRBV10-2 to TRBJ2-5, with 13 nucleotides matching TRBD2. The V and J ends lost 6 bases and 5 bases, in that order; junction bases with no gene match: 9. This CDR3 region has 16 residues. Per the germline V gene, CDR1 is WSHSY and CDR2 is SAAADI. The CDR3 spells CASSRLAGGRRETQYF. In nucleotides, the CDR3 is TGCGCCAGCAGCCGACTAGCGGGGGGCCGTAGGGAGACCCAGTACTTC.

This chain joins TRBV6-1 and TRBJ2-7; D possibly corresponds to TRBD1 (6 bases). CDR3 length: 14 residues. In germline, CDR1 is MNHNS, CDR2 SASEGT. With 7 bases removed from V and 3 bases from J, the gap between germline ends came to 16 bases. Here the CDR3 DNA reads TGTGCCAGCAATCAGAGGACAGAATTCTACGAGCAGTACGTC. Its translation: CASNQRTEFYEQYV.

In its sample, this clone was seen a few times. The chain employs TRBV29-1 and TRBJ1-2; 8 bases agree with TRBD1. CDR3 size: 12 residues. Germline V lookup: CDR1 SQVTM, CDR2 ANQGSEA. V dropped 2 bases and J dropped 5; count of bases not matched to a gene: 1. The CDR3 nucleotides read TGCAGCGTTGAAACAGGGGGATATGGCTACACCTTC. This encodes CSVETGGYGYTF.

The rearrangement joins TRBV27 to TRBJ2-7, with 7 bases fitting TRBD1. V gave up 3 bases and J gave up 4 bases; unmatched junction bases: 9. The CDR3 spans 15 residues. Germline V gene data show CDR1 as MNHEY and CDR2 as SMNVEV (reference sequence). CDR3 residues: CASSFSGTDPYEQYF. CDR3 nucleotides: TGTGCCAGCAGTTTCTCCGGGACAGACCCTTACGAGCAGTACTTC.

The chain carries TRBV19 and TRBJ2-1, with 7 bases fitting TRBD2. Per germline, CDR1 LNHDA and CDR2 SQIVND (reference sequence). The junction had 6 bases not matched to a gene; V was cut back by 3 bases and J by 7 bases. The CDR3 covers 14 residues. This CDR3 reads CASSIGQGGNEQFF. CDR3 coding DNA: TGTGCCAGTAGTATCGGGCAGGGAGGGAATGAGCAGTTCTTC. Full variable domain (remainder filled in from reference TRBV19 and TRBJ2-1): DGGITQSPKYLFRKEGQNVTLSCEQNLNHDAMYWYRQDPGQGLRLIYYSQIVNDFQKGDIAEGYSVSREKKESFPLTVTSAQKNPTAFYLCASSIGQGGNEQFFGPGTRLTVL.

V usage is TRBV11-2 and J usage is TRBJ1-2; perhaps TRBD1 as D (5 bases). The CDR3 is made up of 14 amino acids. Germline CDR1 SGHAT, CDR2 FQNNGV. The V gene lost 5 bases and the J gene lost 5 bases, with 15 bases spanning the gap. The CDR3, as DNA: TGTGCCAGCAGCCCAACAGGAGATGGGTATGGCTACACCTTC. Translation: CASSPTGDGYGYTF.

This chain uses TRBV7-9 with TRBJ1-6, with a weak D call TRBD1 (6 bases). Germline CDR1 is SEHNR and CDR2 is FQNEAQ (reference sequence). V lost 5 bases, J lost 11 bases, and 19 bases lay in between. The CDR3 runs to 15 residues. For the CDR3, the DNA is TGTGCCAGCAGCCCCCGAGCGGGGGGCGAGGCACCCCTCCACTTT. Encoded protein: CASSPRAGGEAPLHF. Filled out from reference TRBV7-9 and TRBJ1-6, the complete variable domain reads DTGVSQNPRHKITKRGQNVTFRCDPISEHNRLYWYRQTLGQGPEFLTYFQNEAQLEKSRLLSDRFSAERPKGSFSTLEIQRTEQGDSAMYLCASSPRAGGEAPLHFGNGTRLTVT.

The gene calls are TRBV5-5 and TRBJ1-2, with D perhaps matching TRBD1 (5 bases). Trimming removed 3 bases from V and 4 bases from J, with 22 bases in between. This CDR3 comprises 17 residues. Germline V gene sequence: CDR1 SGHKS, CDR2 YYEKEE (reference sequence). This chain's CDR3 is CASSSQPSHDSAYGYTF. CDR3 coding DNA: TGTGCCAGCAGCTCACAACCGAGCCACGACAGTGCCTATGGCTACACCTTC.

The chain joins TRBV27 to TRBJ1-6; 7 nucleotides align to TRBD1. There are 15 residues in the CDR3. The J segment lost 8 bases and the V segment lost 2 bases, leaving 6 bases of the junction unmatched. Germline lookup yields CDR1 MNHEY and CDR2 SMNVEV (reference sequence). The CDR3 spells CASSLGQDYHSPLHF. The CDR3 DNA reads TGTGCCAGCAGTTTAGGACAGGATTACCATTCACCCCTCCACTTT.

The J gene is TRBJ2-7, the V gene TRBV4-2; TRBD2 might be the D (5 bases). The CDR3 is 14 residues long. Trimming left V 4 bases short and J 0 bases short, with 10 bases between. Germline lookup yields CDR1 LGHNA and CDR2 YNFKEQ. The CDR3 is CASSRQGSSYEQYF. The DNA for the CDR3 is TGTGCCAGCAGCCGACAAGGGAGCTCCTACGAGCAGTACTTC.

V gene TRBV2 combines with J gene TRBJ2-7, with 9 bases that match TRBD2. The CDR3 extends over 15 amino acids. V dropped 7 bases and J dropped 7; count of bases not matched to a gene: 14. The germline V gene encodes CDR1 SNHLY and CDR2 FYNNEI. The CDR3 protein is CASKQAGGHLGEQYF. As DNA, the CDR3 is TGTGCCAGCAAGCAAGCGGGGGGCCACTTGGGAGAGCAGTACTTC.

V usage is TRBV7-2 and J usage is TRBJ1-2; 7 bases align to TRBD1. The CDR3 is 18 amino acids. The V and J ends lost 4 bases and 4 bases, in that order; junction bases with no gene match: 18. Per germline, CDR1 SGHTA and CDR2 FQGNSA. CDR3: CASSSRYDTGDRSYGYTF. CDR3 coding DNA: TGTGCCAGCAGCTCGAGATACGACACAGGGGATCGCAGCTATGGCTACACCTTC. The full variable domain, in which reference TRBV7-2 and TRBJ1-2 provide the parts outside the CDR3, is GAGVSQSPSNKVTEKGKDVELRCDPISGHTALYWYRQSLGQGLEFLIYFQGNSAPDKSGLPSDRFSAERTGGSVSTLTIQRTQQEDSAVYLCASSSRYDTGDRSYGYTFGSGTRLTVV.

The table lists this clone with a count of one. In DNA, the CDR3 is TGTGCCAGCAGTGAAAGCGGGGGACGCACAGATACGCAGTATTTT. Encoded protein: CASSESGGRTDTQYF. This chain links TRBV25-1 with TRBJ2-3, with 8 positions matching TRBD2. The germline V gene has CDR1 MGHDK and CDR2 SYGVNS. This CDR3 has 15 amino acids. The V segment lost 2 bases and the J segment 1 base; nucleotides outside the gene matches: 2.

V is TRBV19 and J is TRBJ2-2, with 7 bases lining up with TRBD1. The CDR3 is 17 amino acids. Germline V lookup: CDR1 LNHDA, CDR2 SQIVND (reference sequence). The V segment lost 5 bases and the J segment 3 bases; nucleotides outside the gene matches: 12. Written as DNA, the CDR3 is TGTGCCAGTAGTGACAAACAGGGGTTGGGATACACCGGGGAGCTGTTTTTT. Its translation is CASSDKQGLGYTGELFF.

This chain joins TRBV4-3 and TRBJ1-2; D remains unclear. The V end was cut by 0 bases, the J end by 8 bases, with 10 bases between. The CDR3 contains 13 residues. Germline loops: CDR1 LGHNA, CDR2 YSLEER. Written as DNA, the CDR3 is TGCGCCAGCAGCCAAGACCCTCTTTCCGGCTACACCTTC. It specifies CASSQDPLSGYTF.

The CDR3 region is CASSPGLVGTEAFF. Written as DNA, the CDR3 is TGTGCCAGCAGTCCAGGTTTAGTGGGCACTGAAGCTTTCTTT. The genes are TRBV28 and TRBJ1-1, with D uncertain. The CDR3 totals 14 residues. V lost 5 bases, J lost 4 bases, and 14 bases lay in between. CDR1 and CDR2 from the germline V gene are MDHEN and SYDVKM.

The CDR3 sequence is CASSLEGMANNYGYTF. CDR3 coding DNA: TGTGCCAGCAGCTTAGAGGGGATGGCCAATAACTATGGCTACACCTTC. The V call is TRBV7-9, the J call TRBJ1-2; tentatively, D is TRBD1 (5 bases). CDR1 and CDR2 (germline): SEHNR, FQNEAQ (reference sequence). The CDR3 covers 16 residues. V lost 1 base to trimming and J lost 1 base, with 13 bases between them. Full variable domain (rest looked up from reference TRBV7-9 and TRBJ1-2): DTGVSQNPRHKITKRGQNVTFRCDPISEHNRLYWYRQTLGQGPEFLTYFQNEAQLEKSRLLSDRFSAERPKGSFSTLEIQRTEQGDSAMYLCASSLEGMANNYGYTFGSGTRLTVV.

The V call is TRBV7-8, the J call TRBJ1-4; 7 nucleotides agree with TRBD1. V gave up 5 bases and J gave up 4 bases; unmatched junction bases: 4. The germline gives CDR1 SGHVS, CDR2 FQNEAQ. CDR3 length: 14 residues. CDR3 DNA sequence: TGTGCCAGCAGCCCGGGACAGAGTAATGAAAAACTGTTTTTT. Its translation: CASSPGQSNEKLFF.

The CDR3 loop reads CASSRTSGEGETQYF. CDR3 DNA sequence: TGTGCCAGCAGCCGGACTAGCGGGGAGGGAGAGACCCAGTACTTC. The rearrangement uses TRBV7-2 and TRBJ2-5; TRBD2 agrees at 12 bases. Germline V gene lookup returns CDR1 SGHTA and CDR2 FQGNSA. The CDR3 is 15 amino acids. With V trimmed by 5 bases and J by 4 bases, 5 bases remained unmatched. The full variable domain, in which reference TRBV7-2 and TRBJ2-5 provide the parts outside the CDR3, is GAGVSQSPSNKVTEKGKDVELRCDPISGHTALYWYRQSLGQGLEFLIYFQGNSAPDKSGLPSDRFSAERTGGSVSTLTIQRTQQEDSAVYLCASSRTSGEGETQYFGPGTRLLVL.

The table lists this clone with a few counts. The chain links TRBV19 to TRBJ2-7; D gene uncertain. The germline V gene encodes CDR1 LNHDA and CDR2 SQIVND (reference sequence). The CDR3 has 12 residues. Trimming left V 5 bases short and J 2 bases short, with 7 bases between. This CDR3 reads CASSAVAYEQYF. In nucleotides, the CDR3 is TGTGCCAGTAGTGCAGTCGCCTACGAGCAGTACTTC.

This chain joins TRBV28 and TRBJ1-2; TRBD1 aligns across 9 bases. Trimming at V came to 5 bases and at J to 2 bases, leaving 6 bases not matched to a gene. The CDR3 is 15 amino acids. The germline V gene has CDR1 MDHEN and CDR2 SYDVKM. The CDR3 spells CASSLTGTGNYGYTF. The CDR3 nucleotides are TGTGCCAGCAGTCTCACTGGGACAGGGAACTATGGCTACACCTTC.

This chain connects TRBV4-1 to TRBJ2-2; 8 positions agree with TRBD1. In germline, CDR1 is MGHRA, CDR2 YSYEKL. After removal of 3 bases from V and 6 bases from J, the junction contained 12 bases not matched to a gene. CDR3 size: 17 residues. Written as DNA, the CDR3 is TGCGCCAGCAGCCAGAGGGCAGGGGGCGAGGCAGCCGGGGAGCTGTTTTTT. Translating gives CASSQRAGGEAAGELFF.